This passage covers 2 T cell receptor beta chains from one sample sequenced in a study of post-analysis software for immune sequencing data. Study findings and constraints: There were five TRBV segments more frequent in patients than controls, and TRBV5-6, TRBV5-1 and TRBV20-1 were among them.

Unique molecular identifiers had been added to the TCR beta cDNA libraries. TCRdb processed the PCR reads anew with MiXCR; each CDR3 protein has one entry. The sample holds 380,000 or so distinct CDR3 sequences, less than 35% seen once. Antigens for these TCRs are unknown. Material: blood. These receptors were collected from a girl aged 10 to 17 with multiple sclerosis.

The chain is built from TRBV12-3 or TRBV12-4 and TRBJ2-7; D remains unclear. V gave up 4 bases and J gave up 3 bases, with 16 bases separating them. The CDR3 has 15 residues. The CDR3 nucleotides are TGTGCCAGCAGTTCTCCCAGAAGTGGAAGCTACGAGCAGTACTTC. Amino acid sequence: CASSSPRSGSYEQYF.

This clonotype occurred a few times. Possible read error: a much larger clone is one base away. The chain employs TRBV12-3 or TRBV12-4 and TRBJ1-4, with D uncertain. This CDR3 is built from 17 residues. For the CDR3, the DNA is TGTGCCAGCAGTTTTGGGTTGGGGAGGGCGGCTAATGAAAAACGGTTTTTT. It encodes CASSFGLGRAANEKRFF.